These 2 T cell receptor beta chains originate from one sample sequenced in a study of blood T cell repertoires in COVID-19. Profiling relied on immunoSEQ multiplex PCR, and the TCRdb table lists in-frame clones only, not all of them. The data contain 180,000 or so clones, 82% of them seen just once; the ten biggest clones take up 6.9%. Sequenced sample: peripheral blood. Source of these receptors: a human donor with acute or convalescent COVID-19. The donor label of this sample is uncertain.

This clone came up once. This chain joins TRBV30 and TRBJ1-2; D unclear. The CDR3 sequence is 17 residues long. Between the trimmed V and J ends, which lost 2 bases and 0 bases, there was a span of 19 bases. Germline loops: CDR1 GTSNPN, CDR2 SVGIG (reference sequence). The CDR3 here is CAWSTRIHSKANYGYTF. The CDR3 region has the DNA TGTGCCTGGAGTACCCGGATCCACAGCAAGGCTAACTATGGCTACACCTTC.

The chain combines TRBV7-3 with TRBJ2-1; D gene uncertain. This CDR3 has 16 residues. V gave up 2 bases and J gave up 3 bases, with 14 bases separating them. The germline V gene encodes CDR1 SGHTA and CDR2 FQGTGA. The chain's CDR3 is CASSLLGGKNYNEQFF. The CDR3, as DNA: TGTGCCAGCAGCTTATTAGGCGGAAAGAACTACAATGAGCAGTTCTTC. The full variable domain, completed using reference TRBV7-3 and TRBJ2-1, is GAGVSQTPSNKVTEKGKYVELRCDPISGHTALYWYRQSLGQGPEFLIYFQGTGAADDSGLPNDRFFAVRPEGSVSTLKIQRTERGDSAVYLCASSLLGGKNYNEQFFGPGTRLTVL.